This note documents a single TCR beta chain sequence. This clonotype has a count of ten or more. Which antigen it targets is not known. No qualities accompany the bases; no much larger clone lies one base away. The V end loses 4 bases and the J end loses 2 bases, and a stretch of 6 bases separates them. The CDR3 spans 12 residues, from the cysteine through the phenylalanine. Of all the DNA, just the CDR3 is kept, 36 bases in frame from base 1. The germline V gene specifies SGHRS as CDR1 and YFSETQ as CDR2. This entry is derived from a study of T-cell reconstitution after alpha-beta-depleted transplantation in children (dated by TCRdb to about 2016). Some background on the complete study: Using TCR repertoire profiling, the study followed T-cell immune reconstitution in a quantitative way in children after TCRalphabeta/CD19-depleted allogeneic hematopoietic cell transplantation. The full study reports these points: Over the following months the frequencies of hyperexpanded clones went down, and after one year T-cell counts and TCRbeta diversity were mostly credited to newly produced T cells. Apparently early alphabetaT-cell count recovery about two months after transplant reportedly relied on only several hundred rapidly expanded clones derived from non-depleted graft cells. In some patients, the high TCRbeta diversity seen at day 60 was put down to recipient T cells and intrathymic progenitors that had survived conditioning.

Libraries were built with PCR. Sequencing instrument: Illumina HiSeq 2500. To normalize quantification of the TCRbeta repertoire, the TCR libraries were built with molecular barcoding that relied on unique molecular identifiers. Using fastp at Q25 and MiXCR, TCRdb reprocessed the public reads and kept productive beta chains. Records with the same CDR3 protein are collapsed into one entry carrying the most frequent genes and DNA. The sample table contains hundreds of thousands of distinct CDR3 sequences; only one count was recorded for roughly a tenth of them. 7.5% of the sample lies in the top ten. Explained via the paper, the treatment or condition label denotes: allogeneic hematopoietic cell transplantation with graft depleted of TCRalphabeta T cells and CD19 B cells. The children who served as transplant recipients had been given grafts of TCRalphabeta/CD19-depleted allogeneic hematopoietic cells.

The receptor was derived from a boy younger than two with acute myeloid leukemia, due to receive a stem cell transplant. Sequenced here: PBMCs, sampled before TCRalphabeta/CD19-depleted stem cell transplant. The rearrangement joined TRBV5-1 to TRBJ2-5, with no confidently assigned D gene. This receptor has the CDR3 CASSMEQETQYF. The DNA sequence reads TGCGCCAGCAGCATGGAACAAGAGACCCAGTACTTC. Joined to the reference TRBV5-1 and TRBJ2-5 proteins, this CDR3 gives the full variable domain: KAGVTQTPRYLIKTRGQQVTLSCSPISGHRSVSWYQQTPGQGLQFLFEYFSETQRNKGNFPGRFSGRQFSNSRSEMNVSTLELGDSALYLCASSMEQETQYFGPGTRLLVL.